The rows below give T cell receptor beta chains drawn from one sample of a study of vaccination and CD4 T cells after COVID-19. TCRdb called the PCR reads again in MiXCR, with one record for every CDR3 protein. The data show approximately 15,000 distinct CDR3 sequences, roughly 43% seen once. The antigens of these receptors remain unknown. The sample was CD4+ T cells from blood, cultured in vitro, taken before SARS-CoV-2 vaccination. The receptor source for this set is a human donor who had recovered from COVID-19. CDR3s include the opening cysteine and the closing phenylalanine or tryptophan. Only part of the rows carry a size: once, few, many, or a class if the clone is expanded.

TRBV27	TRBJ2-5	.	CASSQGLARGETQHF
TRBV6-2/TRBV6-3	TRBJ2-5	.	CASSYSADRETQYF
TRBV7-9	TRBJ2-5	.	CASSLVGGQGVEMAQYF
TRBV19	TRBJ1-1	.	CASSPSWRNTEAFF
TRBV15	TRBJ2-5	.	CATSRRLAGSQETQYF
TRBV19	TRBJ1-2	few	CASSVVGTMRNYGYTF
TRBV28	TRBJ1-2	.	CASSLQGRANYGYTF
TRBV19	TRBJ1-1	few	CASSIQGSLNTEAFF
TRBV18	TRBJ1-1	few	CASSLQGQGNTEAFF
TRBV6-2/TRBV6-3	TRBJ1-1	.	CASSYGRLTGEAFF
TRBV20-1	TRBJ2-3	.	CSASHSSLAGGTTDTQYF
TRBV7-2	TRBJ2-5	.	CASSLWRGRETQYF
TRBV29-1	TRBJ2-3	few	CSVEDHDIPTDTQYF
TRBV19	TRBJ2-5	.	CASSIDASQETQYF
TRBV12-3/TRBV12-4	TRBJ1-1	.	CASSPRLRTGSFGPFF
TRBV11-2	TRBJ2-7	.	CASSLLAGVSEQYF
TRBV6-1	TRBJ2-6	large	CASSRGPDSGANVLTF
TRBV7-9	TRBJ1-2	.	CASSLGFGTATNYGYTF
TRBV20-1	TRBJ2-3	.	CSARDLARLSTDTQYF
TRBV7-6	TRBJ2-7	.	CASSLRVGEQYF
TRBV6-1	TRBJ1-1	.	CASRTRDRAGGGSTEAFF
TRBV6-5	TRBJ1-5	few	CASSYSTWADYQPQHF
TRBV2	TRBJ2-7	.	CARSWPGGEQYF
TRBV7-9	TRBJ1-1	few	CASSLAGLGAEAFF
TRBV9	TRBJ1-2	.	CASSPMLPSGYGYTF
TRBV7-8	TRBJ1-5	.	CASSLEGQQGINQPLHF
TRBV6-5	TRBJ2-5	.	CASSSRAARLETQYF
TRBV20-1	TRBJ1-1	.	CSARRPGRNTEAFF
TRBV24-1	TRBJ2-3	.	CATSEDFTDTQYF
TRBV7-2	TRBJ1-1	.	CASSLFSGDTEAFF
TRBV2	TRBJ2-5	.	CASRRTSGAKETQYF
TRBV7-2	TRBJ2-2	.	CASSLALGLNTGELFF
TRBV20-1	TRBJ2-7	.	CSARYWASGSSYEQYF
TRBV20-1	TRBJ2-7	.	CSAEGLAGKSIYEQYF
TRBV19	TRBJ1-5	few	CASTNRDRASYSNQPQHF
TRBV6-1	TRBJ1-1	few	CASSWGGKGTEAFF
TRBV15	TRBJ1-4	.	CATSRGGVEKLFF
TRBV10-1	TRBJ2-3	few	CASSKGGANPQYF
TRBV7-2	TRBJ2-2	.	CASSLGSGENTGELFF
TRBV4-3	TRBJ1-1	.	CASSQPPQGIGTEAFF
TRBV7-8	TRBJ1-3	few	CASSLRQGAHGNTIYF
TRBV19	TRBJ1-6	.	CASSPRQGPSQNSPLHF
TRBV19	TRBJ2-3	once	CASSLAGADTQYF
TRBV11-3	TRBJ2-3	few	CASSRGLADVTDTQYF
TRBV19	TRBJ2-3	few	CASSSKAGGPTDTQYF
TRBV6-2/TRBV6-3	TRBJ2-2	.	CASRYRVDNTGELFF
TRBV29-1	TRBJ1-1	.	CSARSGHPDTEAFF
TRBV25-1	TRBJ2-5	.	CASGPQETQYF
TRBV11-2	TRBJ1-6	.	CASSFSGDNSPLHF
TRBV20-1	TRBJ1-1	few	CSASDRGQLNTEAFF
TRBV27	TRBJ1-6	medium-sized	CASSLSRGDSPLHF